The rows below give T cell receptor beta chains drawn from one sample of a study of graft-versus-host responses after intestinal transplantation. Libraries were prepared by immunoSEQ multiplex PCR; TCRdb keeps only in-frame clonotypes and omits some of them. The data contain some 77,000 clones, 92% of them seen just once; the ten biggest clones take up roughly 0.66%. This specimen consisted of PBMCs, obtained 98 days after intestinal transplantation. Receptor source: a human patient who received an intestinal transplant, so some T cells may come from the graft donor. The CDR3 runs from the conserved cysteine through the conserved F or W.

v_call cdr3_aa
TRBV28 CASSFSSGSLYEQFF
TRBV6-5 CASRGGWGTDTQYF
TRBV15 CATRGPENQQETQYF
TRBV11-3 CASSYDRGHLAGPSYDEQYF
TRBV2 CASSFLGGSYEQYF
TRBV6-5 CASSYRAWDNEQFF
TRBV27 CASSFSGNQPQHF
TRBV27 CASSPSAGVGANVLTF
TRBV6-1 CASSEVGQLYGYTF
TRBV7-9 CASNQGGLPVELFF
TRBV6-1 CASSEAWAQETQYF
TRBV18 CASSPPGRVNSPLHF
TRBV6-5 CVSSEANYGYTF
TRBV6-6 CASTRLLAGGQETQYF
TRBV21-1 CASSRGRLTGELFF
TRBV19 CASSRTSGYEQYF
TRBV7-9 CASSPRTSGAHEQYF
TRBV4-1 CASSQQTGAGQETQYF
TRBV12-5 CASGLVQQPQHF
TRBV27 CASRVGNTEAFF
TRBV4-3 CASSKRDSNQPQHF
TRBV6-1 CASSEGWGTEAFF
TRBV2 CASSSGQGFGEQYF
TRBV14 CASSRTSGSFGTQYF
TRBV28 CASTLPGGYYEQYF
TRBV29-1 CSAGVPGGADTGELFF
TRBV5-4 CASSLMSPLEQYF
TRBV30 CAWGQGDGELFF
TRBV2 CASSAGQGATEAFF
TRBV5-6 CASSLVGAPTGELFF
TRBV9 CASSVEGQGDGYTF
TRBV5-4 CASSLRQGRAYRKAFF
TRBV19 CASSPASVNEQFF
TRBV9 CASSGGTSGGAYEQYF
TRBV4-1 CASSQEYNAYEQYF
TRBV5-6 CASSLWGAGYEQYF
TRBV27 CASSLFAPSIGPYNEQFF
TRBV5-4 CASRLGGGTDTQYF
TRBV6-6 CASSYSAGESEAFF
TRBV29-1 CSVEEGENTEAFF
TRBV6-5 CASSFRDRGREGAFF
TRBV4-2 CASSPSRVGLPWGSEQYF
TRBV4-2 CASSQAWRSTIYF
TRBV11-2 CASSRSWNNEQFF
TRBV25-1 CASRGNTIYF
TRBV6-1 CASSEPDVTDTQYF
TRBV28 CASSLAAYNEQFF
TRBV5-4 CASSFGRVWDRGLVPYGYTF
TRBV27 CASSLEFSSGQETQYF
TRBV28 CASSLATGNSPLHF
TRBV5-1 CASSLFGTDTGELFF